This TCR beta chain was recovered during a study of T-cell memory formation after mild COVID-19. The CDR3 is 16 residues long. The germline V gene has CDR1 MGHRA and CDR2 YSYEKL. Trimming took 3 bases from V and 0 from J, leaving 12 bases between them. Amplification by 5'RACE using constant-segment primers produced TCR alpha and TCR beta cDNA libraries that carried sample barcodes and UMIs. TCRdb passed the 5' RACE reads through MiXCR, listing each CDR3 protein once. Found here are roughly 100,000 distinct CDR3 sequences, over 12% of them singletons; the top ten hold approximately 40%. The origin of this receptor is a man in his late teens or twenties who had mild COVID-19 (a few samples of this study predate the infection). Cell type and time point are not known. The V and J genes are TRBV4-1 and TRBJ1-5; weak D call: TRBD1 (5 bases). Sample: PBMCs or a T cell subset sorted from them (not recorded which). CDR3 region: CASSQGEGYSNQPQHF. The DNA for the CDR3 is TGCGCCAGCAGCCAGGGGGAGGGGTATAGCAATCAGCCCCAGCATTTT.